Following are 14 T cell receptor beta chains from one sample sequenced in a study of T cells after yellow fever vaccination. Each CDR3 protein is one row after TCRdb ran MiXCR on the 5' RACE reads. The sample yields some 350,000 distinct CDR3 sequences, roughly 4.3% seen once. This material consisted of PBMCs, taken 5 days after the yellow fever booster vaccination. The receptors stem from a man aged 18-30 years who received the YFV17D yellow fever vaccine.

This clonotype has more than one count but fewer than ten. This sequence joins TRBV20-1 and TRBJ1-5; tentative D call: TRBD1 (5 bases). The CDR3 is 14 residues long. The V gene lost 6 bases and the J gene lost 4 bases, with 16 bases spanning the gap. Germline loops: CDR1 DFQATT, CDR2 SNEGSKA (reference sequence). CDR3 sequence reads: CSATTGAPNQPQHF. Written as DNA, the CDR3 is TGCAGTGCCACAACTGGGGCACCTAATCAGCCCCAGCATTTT.

This clonotype was found many times. The chain recombines TRBV5-1 with TRBJ2-5; possibly TRBD1 for D (6 bases). CDR3 size: 13 residues. The V and J ends lost 7 bases and 2 bases respectively, with 12 bases between them. CDR1 and CDR2 from the germline V gene are SGHRS and YFSETQ. The chain's CDR3 is CASATGAQETQYF. DNA of the CDR3: TGCGCCAGCGCGACAGGAGCTCAAGAGACCCAGTACTTC.

In this sample, this clonotype turned up a few times. The chain links TRBV25-1 to TRBJ1-1; D is undetermined. Trimming took off 5 bases at V and 5 bases at J, with 15 bases between the two ends. From germline, CDR1 is MGHDK and CDR2 SYGVNS. The CDR3 length is 14 residues. CDR3 sequence reads: CASSPDRRGTEAFF. CDR3 DNA sequence: TGTGCCAGCAGTCCTGACCGAAGAGGGACTGAAGCTTTCTTT.

This clonotype occurred many times. The V call is TRBV5-1, the J call TRBJ1-1; D is possibly TRBD1 (5 bases). V dropped 4 bases and J dropped 11 bases, with 15 bases sitting between them. Germline values: CDR1 SGHRS, CDR2 YFSETQ. The CDR3 is 12 residues long. CDR3 nucleotide sequence: TGCGCCAGCAGCGCCTCAGGGAATATGGCTTTCTTT. It codes for CASSASGNMAFF.

This clonotype was recorded a few times. This chain uses TRBV20-1 with TRBJ2-7, with 8 positions matching TRBD1. Germline V CDR1 and CDR2: DFQATT, SNEGSKA (reference sequence). The CDR3 is 13 residues long. After removal of 1 base from V and 5 bases from J, the junction contained 4 bases not matched to a gene. CDR3 residues: CSARGTGIHEQYV. CDR3 nucleotide sequence: TGCAGTGCTAGAGGGACAGGGATACACGAGCAGTACGTC.

In this sample, this clonotype turned up a few times. V is TRBV7-8 and J is TRBJ1-2, with D tentatively TRBD1 (6 bases). This CDR3 comprises 14 residues. CDR1 and CDR2 from the germline V gene are SGHVS and FQNEAQ. Trimming removed 7 bases from V and 8 bases from J, with 20 bases in between. The CDR3 DNA reads as TGTGCCAGCACCCCGTTGTGGGGGGCGCGCGGCTACACCTTC. Its translation is CASTPLWGARGYTF. Using reference TRBV7-8 and TRBJ1-2 for the parts outside the CDR3, the full variable domain is GAGVSQSPRYKVAKRGQDVALRCDPISGHVSLFWYQQALGQGPEFLTYFQNEAQLDKSGLPSDRFFAERPEGSVSTLKIQRTQQEDSAVYLCASTPLWGARGYTFGSGTRLTVV.

The sample holds a few counts of this clonotype. The CDR3 sequence: CSARDHPASGELFF. Written as DNA, the CDR3 is TGCAGTGCTAGAGATCACCCAGCCTCCGGGGAGCTGTTTTTT. This sequence joins TRBV20-1 and TRBJ2-2; the D is unclear. V lost 0 bases, J lost 6 bases, and 11 bases lay in between. The CDR3 is made up of 14 amino acids. Germline V gives CDR1 DFQATT, CDR2 SNEGSKA (reference sequence).

This clonotype was recorded many times. This sequence joins TRBV7-9 and TRBJ2-7, with D maybe TRBD1 (6 bases). Germline assignment: CDR1 SEHNR and CDR2 FQNEAQ (reference sequence). The germline V and J ends were trimmed by 4 bases and 3 bases, with 10 bases remaining between them. The CDR3 consists of 13 residues. The CDR3: CASSSTGFYEQYF. The CDR3, as DNA: TGTGCCAGCAGCTCCACAGGGTTCTACGAGCAGTACTTC.

This clonotype was detected only a few times. This rearrangement joins TRBV18 to TRBJ1-2; no reliable D call. The CDR3 covers 17 residues. CDR1 and CDR2 from the germline V gene are KGHSH and LQKENI. V was shortened by 2 bases and J by 4 bases, with 20 bases between the two germline ends. In DNA, the CDR3 is TGTGCCAGCTCACCAAGCACATCCTCGACCCTTGGCTATGGCTACACCTTC. Its protein is CASSPSTSSTLGYGYTF.

The table lists this clonotype with a few counts. V gene TRBV6-6 combines with J gene TRBJ1-1; 9 nucleotides line up with TRBD1. Germline-derived CDR1 and CDR2 are MNHNY and SVGAGI (reference sequence). J was trimmed by 5 bases and V by 4 bases; bases with no gene match: 8. The CDR3 has 15 amino acids. The CDR3 coding sequence is TGTGCCAGCAGTTCCCGGGACAGGGTTGCGACTGAAGCTTTCTTT. Encoded protein: CASSSRDRVATEAFF.

Many counts were recorded for this clonotype. The chain combines TRBV14 with TRBJ2-1, with 9 bases that match TRBD2. The CDR3 contains 18 residues. V lost 1 base to trimming and J lost 5 bases; unmatched junction nucleotides: 12. The germline CDR1 and CDR2 sequences are SGHDN and FVKESK. Here the CDR3 DNA reads TGTGCCAGCAGCCAAGCCGATCCGGGACTAGCCCATGACAATGAGCAGTTCTTC. Residues: CASSQADPGLAHDNEQFF.

This clonotype has a handful of counts. The junction does not match germline at one end; this may be a read error. CDR3 in DNA: TGTGCCAGCAGTGAATTAGGCGGGTCCTCGGTTTTT. This codes for CASSELGGSSVF. The chain links TRBV25-1 to TRBJ2-3; D perhaps matches TRBD2 (5 bases). Germline CDR1 MGHDK, CDR2 SYGVNS. The CDR3 contains 12 residues.

This chain connects TRBV7-8 to TRBJ1-6, with a weak D call TRBD1 (5 bases). Germline CDR1 and CDR2: SGHVS and FQNEAQ. The CDR3 spans 14 residues. Trimming took off 10 bases at V and 10 bases at J, with 20 bases between the two ends. The CDR3 is CATHRVSGQSPLHF. DNA for the CDR3: TGTGCCACCCACCGGGTGTCAGGGCAATCACCCCTCCACTTT.

V and J are TRBV5-4 and TRBJ2-7, with TRBD1 as a possible D gene (5 bases). Germline V gene lookup returns CDR1 SGHNT and CDR2 YYREEE (reference sequence). Deletions cut 0 bases from V and 2 bases from J, with 9 bases between. The CDR3 consists of 14 residues. The chain's CDR3 is CASSLDRWTYEQYF. CDR3 nucleotides: TGTGCCAGCAGCTTGGACAGGTGGACCTACGAGCAGTACTTC.